This TCR beta chain was recovered during a study of blood T cell repertoires in COVID-19. The wider study: Donors in the United States, Italy and Spain gave samples during acute or convalescent COVID-19. Nucleic acid was either cDNA or gDNA, and it came from T cells, B-cell-depleted T cells, or PBMCs.

The assay was immunoSEQ multiplex PCR, and TCRdb's table has in-frame clones only and misses some. The sample holds about 320,000 clones; approximately 85% are singletons and the top ten take around 7.8%. Germline assignment: CDR1 LNHDA and CDR2 SQIVND (reference sequence). This CDR3 is built from 13 residues. V was trimmed by 7 bases and J by 3 bases, leaving 10 bases between them. Sequenced: peripheral blood. The rearrangement uses TRBV19 and TRBJ1-5, with TRBD1 as a possible D gene (5 bases). The receptor was isolated from a human donor in a cohort sampled during active COVID-19. The DNA of the CDR3 is TGTGCCAGTACCCCACAGGCCAATCAGCCCCAGCATTTT. It translates to CASTPQANQPQHF. Full variable domain (outside the CDR3, taken from reference TRBV19 and TRBJ1-5): DGGITQSPKYLFRKEGQNVTLSCEQNLNHDAMYWYRQDPGQGLRLIYYSQIVNDFQKGDIAEGYSVSREKKESFPLTVTSAQKNPTAFYLCASTPQANQPQHFGDGTRLSIL.